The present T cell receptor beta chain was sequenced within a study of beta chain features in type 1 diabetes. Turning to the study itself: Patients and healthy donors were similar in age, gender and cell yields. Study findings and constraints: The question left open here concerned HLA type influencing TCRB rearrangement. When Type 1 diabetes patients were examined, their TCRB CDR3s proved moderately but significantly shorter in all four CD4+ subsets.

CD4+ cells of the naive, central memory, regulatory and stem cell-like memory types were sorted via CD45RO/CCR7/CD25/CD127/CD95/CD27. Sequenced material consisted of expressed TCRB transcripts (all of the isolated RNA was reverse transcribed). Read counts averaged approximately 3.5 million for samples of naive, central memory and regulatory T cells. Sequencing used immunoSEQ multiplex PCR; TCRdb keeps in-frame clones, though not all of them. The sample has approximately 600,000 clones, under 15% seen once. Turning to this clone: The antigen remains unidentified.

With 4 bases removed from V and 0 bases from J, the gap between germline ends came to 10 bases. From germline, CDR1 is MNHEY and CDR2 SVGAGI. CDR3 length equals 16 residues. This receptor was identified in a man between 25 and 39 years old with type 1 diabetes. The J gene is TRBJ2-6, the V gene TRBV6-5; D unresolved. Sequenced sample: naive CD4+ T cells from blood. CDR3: CASSLLGFSGANVLTF. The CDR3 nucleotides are TGTGCCAGCAGTTTATTGGGGTTCTCTGGGGCCAACGTCCTGACTTTC.